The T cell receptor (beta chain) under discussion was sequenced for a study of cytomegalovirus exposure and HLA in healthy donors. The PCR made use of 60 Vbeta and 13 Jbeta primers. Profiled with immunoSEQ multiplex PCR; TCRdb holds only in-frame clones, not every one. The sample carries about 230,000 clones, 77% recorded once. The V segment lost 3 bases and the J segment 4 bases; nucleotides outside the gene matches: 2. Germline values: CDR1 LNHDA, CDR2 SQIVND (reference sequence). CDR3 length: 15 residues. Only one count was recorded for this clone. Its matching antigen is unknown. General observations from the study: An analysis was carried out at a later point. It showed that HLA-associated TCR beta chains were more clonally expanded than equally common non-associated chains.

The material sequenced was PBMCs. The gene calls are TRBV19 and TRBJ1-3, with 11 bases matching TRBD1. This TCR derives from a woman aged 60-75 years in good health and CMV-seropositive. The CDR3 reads CASSMDRGHGNTIYF. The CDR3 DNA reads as TGTGCCAGTAGTATGGACAGGGGGCACGGAAACACCATATATTTT.